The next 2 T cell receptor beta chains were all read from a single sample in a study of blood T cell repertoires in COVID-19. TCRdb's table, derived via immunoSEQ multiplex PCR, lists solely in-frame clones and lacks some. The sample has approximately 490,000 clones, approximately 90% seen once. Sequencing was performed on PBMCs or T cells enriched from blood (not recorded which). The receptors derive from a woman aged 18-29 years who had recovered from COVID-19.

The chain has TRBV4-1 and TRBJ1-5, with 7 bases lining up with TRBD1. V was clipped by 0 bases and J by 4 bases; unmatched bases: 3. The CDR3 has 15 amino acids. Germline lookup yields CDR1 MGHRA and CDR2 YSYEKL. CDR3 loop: CASSQDRGKNQPQHF. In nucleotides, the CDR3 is TGCGCCAGCAGCCAAGACAGGGGGAAAAATCAGCCCCAGCATTTT.

The CDR3 here is CASSDDHSPSGYTF. DNA of the CDR3: TGTGCCAGCAGTGATGATCACAGCCCCTCAGGCTACACCTTC. The chain couples TRBV6-1 to TRBJ1-2; no firm D call. Germline V gene sequence: CDR1 MNHNS, CDR2 SASEGT. There are 14 residues in the CDR3. The V end was cut by 3 bases, the J end by 8 bases, with 16 bases between.